This TCR beta chain was retrieved from a study of early T cells in non-severe SARS-CoV-2 infection. Study-wide context: The input, bulk RNA from unsorted whole blood, was sequenced, and chains were unpaired.

Each cDNA molecule carried a unique molecular identifier. TCRdb independently ran MiXCR on the 5' RACE reads; one entry per CDR3 protein. Counted here are about 49,000 distinct CDR3 sequences, about 6.5% occurring once; the ten biggest clones make up about 2.8%. The CDR3 is 10 amino acids. The V end was cut by 10 bases, the J end by 4 bases, with 7 bases between. CDR1 and CDR2 from the germline V gene are MNHEY and SVGEGT. This clonotype has at least ten counts. Its matching antigen is unknown. Notes on the study in general: VDJdb matching favored anti-spike CD8 responses, missing private and CD4 specificities.

The chain couples TRBV6-2 or TRBV6-3 to TRBJ1-2; no reliable D call. Sequencing used whole blood, obtained at baseline. This TCR was recovered from an adult who was a healthcare worker with PCR-confirmed SARS-CoV-2 infection or an uninfected control (not recorded which). The CDR3 loop is CATRGYGYTF. In DNA form, the CDR3 reads TGTGCCACCCGGGGCTATGGCTACACCTTC.